The 31 T cell receptor beta chains listed next were all sequenced from one sample in a study of shared clonotypes between healthy human individuals. TCRdb's copy holds only in-frame clones and misses some; the assay was immunoSEQ multiplex PCR. The sample yields around 980,000 clones, about 84% seen once. Sequencing was done on a sample of memory CD4+ T cells from PBMCs. Subset denoted: CD45RA-negative fraction. The receptor set was obtained from a man between 18 and 35 years old in good health. Some clones in this sample may be carry-over from other donors' samples.

V gene TRBV19 combines with J gene TRBJ1-3, with 7 bases fitting TRBD1. Germline assignment: CDR1 LNHDA and CDR2 SQIVND (reference sequence). The V and J ends lost 5 bases and 0 bases, in that order; junction bases with no gene match: 7. The CDR3 is made up of 16 amino acids. The CDR3: CASSLRGGASGNTIYF. CDR3 nucleotides: TGTGCCAGTAGTCTACGAGGGGGCGCCTCTGGAAACACCATATATTTT.

This rearrangement joins TRBV7-3 to TRBJ2-5; TRBD2 matches 7 bases. Germline V lookup: CDR1 SGHTA, CDR2 FQGTGA. The J segment lost 7 bases and the V segment lost 5 bases, leaving 10 bases of the junction unmatched. The CDR3 has 14 residues. CDR3 in DNA: TGTGCCAGCAGCCCGGGACTACCTGGGGGGACCCAGTACTTC. As protein: CASSPGLPGGTQYF.

The chain uses TRBV30 and TRBJ1-3, with D unresolved. V was shortened by 3 bases and J by 4 bases, with 10 bases between the two germline ends. Germline CDR1 and CDR2: GTSNPN and SVGIG (reference sequence). The CDR3 loop spans 13 amino acids. The CDR3: CAWSSGWGNTIYF. In DNA form, the CDR3 reads TGTGCCTGGAGCTCGGGGTGGGGAAACACCATATATTTT. The variable domain in full, with the rest retrieved from reference TRBV30 and TRBJ1-3, is SQTIHQWPATLVQPVGSPLSLECTVEGTSNPNLYWYRQAAGRGLQLLFYSVGIGQISSEVPQNLSASRPQDRQFILSSKKLLLSDSGFYLCAWSSGWGNTIYFGEGSWLTVV.

J is TRBJ2-1 and V is TRBV19, with 12 bases aligning to TRBD2. Germline CDR1 is LNHDA and CDR2 is SQIVND (reference sequence). The CDR3 is 17 amino acids. The V gene end was trimmed by 3 bases and the J gene end by 0 bases; junction bases not matched to a gene: 3. Here the CDR3 DNA reads TGTGCCAGTAGTATCGCTAGCGGGAGGGCCTCCTACAATGAGCAGTTCTTC. Amino acid sequence: CASSIASGRASYNEQFF. Full variable domain (rest looked up from reference TRBV19 and TRBJ2-1): DGGITQSPKYLFRKEGQNVTLSCEQNLNHDAMYWYRQDPGQGLRLIYYSQIVNDFQKGDIAEGYSVSREKKESFPLTVTSAQKNPTAFYLCASSIASGRASYNEQFFGPGTRLTVL.

Regarding this clone: This sample also contains other DNA sequences that code for the same CDR3. This chain links TRBV5-6 with TRBJ2-5; the D is unclear. Per germline, CDR1 SGHDT and CDR2 YYEEEE. This CDR3 spans 14 amino acids. Trimming left V 2 bases short and J 1 base short, with 9 bases between. This CDR3 reads CASSLRDIQETQYF. The DNA for the CDR3 is TGTGCCAGCAGCTTACGAGACATCCAAGAGACCCAGTACTTC.

CDR3 amino acids: CASSPGQGQTAFF. CDR3 nucleotides: TGTGCCAGCAGCCCGGGACAGGGACAAACGGCTTTCTTT. V is TRBV7-3 and J is TRBJ1-1; the match to TRBD1 covers 9 bases. Germline V gene sequence: CDR1 SGHTA, CDR2 FQGTGA. The CDR3 sequence is 13 residues long. The V and J ends lost 5 bases and 11 bases, in that order; junction bases with no gene match: 9.

The chain carries TRBV5-1 and TRBJ1-1, with 7 bases lining up with TRBD1. This CDR3 contains 15 residues. The V gene's germline CDR1 is SGHRS and CDR2 YFSETQ. V lost 4 bases and J lost 5; bases outside the gene matches: 11. The CDR3 bases are TGCGCCAGCAGCGACCTACAGGGGAGGAAGACTGAAGCTTTCTTT. It specifies CASSDLQGRKTEAFF.

This chain joins TRBV6-1 and TRBJ1-2; D not certain. The V gene lost 4 bases and the J gene lost 3 bases, with 15 bases spanning the gap. Germline V gene lookup returns CDR1 MNHNS and CDR2 SASEGT. CDR3 length equals 15 residues. CDR3 residues: CASSAPERADYGYTF. The DNA of the CDR3 is TGTGCCAGCAGTGCTCCGGAGAGGGCGGACTATGGCTACACCTTC.

This chain uses TRBV5-1 with TRBJ1-1; D remains unclear. The V and J ends lost 5 bases and 1 base respectively, with 12 bases between them. The germline CDR1 and CDR2 sequences are SGHRS and YFSETQ. The CDR3 contains 14 residues. The DNA of the CDR3 is TGCGCCAGCAGTTCAGTCACTGGGAACACTGAAGCTTTCTTT. Amino acid sequence: CASSSVTGNTEAFF.

The chain couples TRBV5-4 to TRBJ2-7, with TRBD1 as a possible D gene (5 bases). CDR1 SGHNT and CDR2 YYREEE come from the germline V gene (reference sequence). Trimming took off 0 bases at V and 4 bases at J, with 17 bases between the two ends. This CDR3 is 16 amino acids long. CDR3 in amino acids: CASSLGGSQGIYEQYF. CDR3 coding DNA: TGTGCCAGCAGCTTGGGGGGTAGCCAGGGAATATACGAGCAGTACTTC. Full variable domain (missing parts from reference TRBV5-4 and TRBJ2-7): ETGVTQSPTHLIKTRGQQVTLRCSSQSGHNTVSWYQQALGQGPQFIFQYYREEENGRGNFPPRFSGLQFPNYSSELNVNALELDDSALYLCASSLGGSQGIYEQYFGPGTRLTVT.

This clone was seen a single time. The rearrangement joins TRBV27 to TRBJ1-1, with a possible D match to TRBD1 (5 bases). The germline V gene has CDR1 MNHEY and CDR2 SMNVEV (reference sequence). V was clipped by 2 bases and J by 5 bases, with 27 bases between them. This CDR3 comprises 19 residues. The CDR3 sequence: CASSLGWRAGNKRETEAFF. As DNA, the CDR3 is TGTGCCAGCAGTTTAGGTTGGAGAGCAGGGAATAAAAGAGAGACTGAAGCTTTCTTT.

This clone was detected ten times or more. CDR3 residues: CASSQASGTNTGELFF. In nucleotides, the CDR3 is TGTGCCAGCAGCCAGGCTAGCGGGACGAACACCGGGGAGCTGTTTTTT. This chain joins TRBV4-2 and TRBJ2-2, with 9 bases aligning to TRBD2. CDR3 length: 16 amino acids. Germline CDR1 is LGHNA and CDR2 is YNFKEQ. V was clipped by 3 bases and J by 0 bases; unmatched bases: 2.

The chain has TRBV7-2 and TRBJ1-2; D ambiguous. This CDR3 is built from 15 residues. Per the germline V gene, CDR1 is SGHTA and CDR2 is FQGNSA. Between the trimmed V and J ends, which lost 3 bases and 8 bases, there was a span of 19 bases. CDR3 in DNA: TGTGCCAGCAGCTTCGGTTCCTTTGAGGAGAAAGGCTACACCTTC. It translates to CASSFGSFEEKGYTF.

This clone has a single count. The gene calls are TRBV9 and TRBJ1-2; D remains unclear. The V end lost 0 bases, the J end lost 1 base, and 10 bases lay between the germline ends. CDR3 length: 15 amino acids. The germline CDR1 and CDR2 sequences are SGDLS and YYNGEE. The CDR3 is CASSVGRLDNYGYTF. The CDR3 DNA reads TGTGCCAGCAGCGTAGGCAGGCTGGATAACTATGGCTACACCTTC. The full variable domain, with the rest looked up from reference TRBV9 and TRBJ1-2, is DSGVTQTPKHLITATGQRVTLRCSPRSGDLSVYWYQQSLDQGLQFLIQYYNGEERAKGNILERFSAQQFPDLHSELNLSSLELGDSALYFCASSVGRLDNYGYTFGSGTRLTVV.

This chain links TRBV10-3 with TRBJ1-1; D is unresolved. The CDR3 runs to 11 residues. The V gene's germline CDR1 is ENHRY and CDR2 SYGVKD. V lost 6 bases to trimming and J lost 3 bases, with 5 bases between them. In nucleotides, the CDR3 is TGTGCCATCAGGGCGGACACTGAAGCTTTCTTT. Translating it yields CAIRADTEAFF.

Notes on this clone: Other DNA sequences in this specimen translate into the identical CDR3. The CDR3 here is CAWRRLNTEAFF. CDR3 DNA sequence: TGTGCCTGGAGGAGACTGAACACTGAAGCTTTCTTT. The V call is TRBV30, the J call TRBJ1-1; no firm D call. CDR1 GTSNPN and CDR2 SVGIG come from the germline V gene (reference sequence). The CDR3 totals 12 residues. V shed 3 bases and J shed 0 bases, with 5 bases lying between them. Drawing the rest from reference TRBV30 and TRBJ1-1, the complete variable domain is SQTIHQWPATLVQPVGSPLSLECTVEGTSNPNLYWYRQAAGRGLQLLFYSVGIGQISSEVPQNLSASRPQDRQFILSSKKLLLSDSGFYLCAWRRLNTEAFFGQGTRLTVV.

This chain connects TRBV19 to TRBJ1-1; D not certain. Trimming removed 1 base from V and 2 bases from J, with 8 bases in between. This CDR3 is 14 amino acids long. The germline gives CDR1 LNHDA, CDR2 SQIVND (reference sequence). Here the CDR3 DNA reads TGTGCCAGTAGTATAGTGCGGGCCAACACTGAAGCTTTCTTT. Amino acid sequence: CASSIVRANTEAFF.

V is TRBV5-1 and J is TRBJ2-1; 11 nucleotides align to TRBD2. V shed 1 base and J 0 bases; nucleotides not matched to a gene: 0. Germline CDR1 SGHRS, CDR2 YFSETQ. CDR3 size: 16 residues. CDR3 loop: CASSLTSGGSYNEQFF. Here the CDR3 DNA reads TGCGCCAGCAGCTTGACTAGCGGGGGCTCCTACAATGAGCAGTTCTTC.

This sequence joins TRBV5-1 and TRBJ2-1; the match to TRBD2 covers 12 bases. The CDR3 is 14 amino acids. Per germline, CDR1 SGHRS and CDR2 YFSETQ. J gave up 9 bases and V 9 bases, and 10 bases lay outside the gene matches. The CDR3 is CATSRLAGAGEQFF. CDR3 DNA sequence: TGCGCCACCTCCCGACTAGCGGGAGCGGGTGAGCAGTTCTTC.

The chain joins TRBV28 to TRBJ2-7; D assignment may be TRBD1 or TRBD2 (5 bases each). V shed 8 bases and J shed 3 bases, with 14 bases lying between them. This CDR3 is built from 13 residues. CDR1 MDHEN and CDR2 SYDVKM come from the germline V gene. The CDR3, as DNA: TGTGCCAGCGGAGAGGGGTCCCTCTACGAGCAGTACTTC. This codes for CASGEGSLYEQYF.

The V call is TRBV4-1, the J call TRBJ2-7, with TRBD2 identical over 10 bases. This CDR3 has 14 residues. Germline CDR1 is MGHRA and CDR2 is YSYEKL. The junction had 7 bases not matched to a gene; V was cut back by 4 bases and J by 7 bases. CDR3 in DNA: TGCGCCAGCAGCCCCCGGGTAGCGGGAGGTGAGCAGTACTTC. It yields the protein CASSPRVAGGEQYF.

The chain combines TRBV6-1 with TRBJ2-7; 9 bases fit TRBD2. CDR1 is MNHNS and CDR2 is SASEGT in the germline V gene. With 0 bases clipped from V and 6 bases from J, the junction kept 9 bases outside the gene matches. The CDR3 is made up of 16 amino acids. The CDR3 nucleotides are TGTGCCAGCAGTGAAGCCGCTAGCGGGATAATGGCCGAGCAGTACTTC. Its translation is CASSEAASGIMAEQYF.

V usage is TRBV18 and J usage is TRBJ2-3; D gene uncertain. The germline CDR1 and CDR2 sequences are KGHSH and LQKENI. CDR3 size: 18 residues. The V end lost 3 bases, the J end lost 0 bases, and 19 bases lay between the germline ends. CDR3 protein: CASSPSWAHDTSTDTQYF. The CDR3 DNA sequence: TGTGCCAGCTCACCGAGCTGGGCCCACGACACTAGCACAGATACGCAGTATTTT.

This rearrangement joins TRBV7-2 to TRBJ2-1; 11 bases are a match to TRBD1. After removal of 6 bases from V and 4 bases from J, the junction contained 5 bases not matched to a gene. The CDR3 runs to 15 residues. Germline V gene lookup returns CDR1 SGHTA and CDR2 FQGNSA. CDR3 bases: TGTGCCAGCAGACCGGGACAGGGGGTGTACAATGAGCAGTTCTTC. Residues: CASRPGQGVYNEQFF.

In this sample, this clone turned up a few times. The rearrangement uses TRBV6-4 and TRBJ1-1, with 9 bases that match TRBD1. The CDR3 runs 14 residues. V lost 5 bases to trimming and J lost 2 bases; unmatched junction nucleotides: 3. Per germline, CDR1 MRHNA and CDR2 SNTAGT. The CDR3 here is CASSRDRDNTEAFF. In nucleotides, the CDR3 is TGTGCCAGCAGTAGGGACAGGGATAACACTGAAGCTTTCTTT.

V usage is TRBV6-6 and J usage is TRBJ1-1; TRBD1 aligns across 8 bases. This CDR3 is 15 amino acids long. J lost 6 bases, V lost 7 bases, and 13 bases had no gene match. From germline, CDR1 is MNHNY and CDR2 SVGAGI (reference sequence). CDR3 region: CASTQVGTGGAEAFF. CDR3 sequence (DNA): TGTGCCAGCACTCAAGTCGGGACAGGTGGCGCTGAAGCTTTCTTT.

There are a few counts of this clone. V gene TRBV9 combines with J gene TRBJ1-2, with 7 bases that match TRBD1. CDR3 size: 13 residues. CDR1 and CDR2 (germline): SGDLS, YYNGEE. The V gene end was trimmed by 4 bases and the J gene end by 4 bases; junction bases not matched to a gene: 4. CDR3 amino acids: CASSPSGGYGYTF. CDR3 nucleotides: TGTGCCAGCAGCCCTTCAGGGGGCTATGGCTACACCTTC.

The sample holds a few counts of this clone. Other nucleotide sequences in the sample specify the same CDR3. The chain couples TRBV28 to TRBJ1-2, with D uncertain. Trimming removed 2 bases at V and 5 bases at J, with 6 bases between. Germline V lookup: CDR1 MDHEN, CDR2 SYDVKM. This CDR3 spans 12 amino acids. The CDR3 spells CASSLLGYGYTF. The DNA for the CDR3 is TGTGCCAGCAGTTTACTGGGGTATGGCTACACCTTC.

The chain is built from TRBV7-8 and TRBJ2-5; 10 bases line up with TRBD2. The ends lost 8 bases at V and 4 bases at J; junction bases unmatched: 7. Germline V gives CDR1 SGHVS, CDR2 FQNEAQ. This CDR3 is 14 amino acids long. CDR3 region: CASDLAGARETQYF. For the CDR3, the DNA is TGTGCCAGCGATCTAGCGGGAGCTAGAGAGACCCAGTACTTC.

The chain combines TRBV18 with TRBJ2-7; D may be TRBD1 (6 bases). Trimming cost V 3 bases and J 0 bases, with 12 bases left between them. Germline V lookup: CDR1 KGHSH, CDR2 LQKENI. The CDR3 length is 15 residues. As DNA, the CDR3 is TGTGCCAGCTCACCTTTGGGGGCAAACTCCTACGAGCAGTACTTC. Translating gives CASSPLGANSYEQYF. The full variable domain, completed using reference TRBV18 and TRBJ2-7, is NAGVMQNPRHLVRRRGQEARLRCSPMKGHSHVYWYRQLPEEGLKFMVYLQKENIIDESGMPKERFSAEFPKEGPSILRIQQVVRGDSAAYFCASSPLGANSYEQYFGPGTRLTVT.

Comment on this clone: One end of the junction varies from germline; a read error may be responsible. V usage is TRBV7-3 and J usage is TRBJ1-6; D gene uncertain. The V gene's germline CDR1 is SGHTA and CDR2 FQGTGA. The length of the CDR3 is 15 residues. CDR3 in DNA: TGTGCCAGCAGCCCCATGGGCTCCTATAATTCACCCCCCCACTTT. This sequence encodes CASSPMGSYNSPPHF.